This TCR beta chain was identified during a study of shared clonotypes between healthy human individuals. The authors loaded 150 to 250 ng DNA, about 30,000 T cell genomes, into sorted-subset replicate PCRs. TCRdb keeps only in-frame clones here, not all; method: immunoSEQ multiplex PCR. Counted here are roughly 2.5 million clones, more than 80% occurring once; the ten biggest clones make up roughly 0.13%. As for this clone: Its cognate antigen is unknown.

CDR3 length: 13 residues. CDR1 is LNHDA, CDR2 SQIVND, per germline (reference sequence). Between the trimmed V and J ends, which lost 5 bases and 7 bases, there was a span of 11 bases. The study, taken as a whole, reports: Tissue TCR repertoires likely differ from these blood-only repertoires.

Caucasian adults residing in Nashville, Tennessee made up all the donors. The chain couples TRBV19 to TRBJ2-2, with D unresolved. The TCR was taken from a man between 18 and 29 years old in good health. Sequenced: naive CD4+ T cells sorted from blood. This sample's subset: CD45RA+ positively selected. CDR3 bases: TGTGCCAGTAGTGAGCCTCTTATCGGGGAGCTGTTTTTT. Protein product: CASSEPLIGELFF.